This passage covers 22 T cell receptor beta chains from one sample sequenced in a study of blood T cell repertoires in COVID-19. Assay: immunoSEQ multiplex PCR; the TCRdb copy retains only in-frame clones and omits some. The sample yields some 91,000 clones, approximately 76% seen once. Sequencing was carried out using peripheral blood. These receptors all come from a man in his 70s with acute or convalescent COVID-19.

The V call is TRBV5-4, the J call TRBJ2-2; TRBD2 matches at 11 bases. In germline, CDR1 is SGHNT, CDR2 YYREEE (reference sequence). This CDR3 spans 17 amino acids. Unmatched junction bases numbered 9, after V lost 4 bases and J lost 4 bases. CDR3: CASSIPGLADITGELFF. DNA of the CDR3: TGTGCCAGCAGCATTCCGGGACTAGCGGACATCACCGGGGAGCTGTTTTTT.

The genes are TRBV9 and TRBJ1-3; 8 nucleotides match TRBD1. The V segment lost 4 bases and the J segment 2 bases; nucleotides outside the gene matches: 5. Germline V gene lookup returns CDR1 SGDLS and CDR2 YYNGEE. CDR3 length: 15 residues. CDR3 loop: CASSRTGGAGNTIYF. The CDR3 bases are TGTGCCAGCAGCCGAACAGGGGGGGCTGGAAACACCATATATTTT.

The chain carries TRBV2 and TRBJ1-5, with D maybe TRBD1 (6 bases). This CDR3 has 15 amino acids. Looked up from germline, CDR1 is SNHLY and CDR2 is FYNNEI. V dropped 2 bases and J dropped 1 base, with 9 bases sitting between them. CDR3 residues: CASSEQGRSNQPQHF. The CDR3 bases are TGTGCCAGCAGTGAACAGGGGCGAAGCAATCAGCCCCAGCATTTT. Combining the CDR3 with reference TRBV2 and TRBJ1-5 gives the whole variable domain EPEVTQTPSHQVTQMGQEVILRCVPISNHLYFYWYRQILGQKVEFLVSFYNNEISEKSEIFDDQFSVERPDGSNFTLKIRSTKLEDSAMYFCASSEQGRSNQPQHFGDGTRLSIL.

The table lists this clone with a few counts. This chain joins TRBV28 and TRBJ1-6; 8 bases line up with TRBD1. CDR1 is MDHEN, CDR2 SYDVKM, per germline. The junction had 5 bases not matched to a gene; V was cut back by 5 bases and J by 8 bases. The length of the CDR3 is 14 residues. The CDR3 nucleotides read TGTGCCAGCAGTACAGGGGGGATTGATTCACCCCTCCACTTT. It specifies CASSTGGIDSPLHF.

The sample holds one count of this clone. The chain uses TRBV2 and TRBJ1-6; D not resolved. This CDR3 is built from 12 residues. CDR1 is SNHLY and CDR2 is FYNNEI in the germline V gene. The V end lost 6 bases, the J end lost 6 bases, and 6 bases lay between the germline ends. CDR3 sequence (DNA): TGTGCCAGCAGGCGCCCTAATTCACCCCTCCACTTT. Protein sequence: CASRRPNSPLHF.

As concerns this clone: The sample carries other DNA sequences with the same CDR3. V gene TRBV27 combines with J gene TRBJ1-5; D ambiguous. This CDR3 contains 13 residues. Trimming stripped 5 bases from V and 0 bases from J, with 5 bases between. Germline V gene sequence: CDR1 MNHEY, CDR2 SMNVEV (reference sequence). This chain's CDR3 is CASSPYSNQPQHF. The CDR3 region has the DNA TGTGCCAGCAGTCCCTATAGCAATCAGCCCCAGCATTTT.

The chain recombines TRBV30 with TRBJ1-1; D ambiguous. The V gene lost 2 bases and the J gene lost 0 bases, with 16 bases spanning the gap. The CDR3 has 16 amino acids. CDR1 is GTSNPN and CDR2 is SVGIG in the germline V gene (reference sequence). The CDR3 region has the DNA TGTGCCTGGAGTTCTCCCTTGGGCTTCATGAACACTGAAGCTTTCTTT. Translating gives CAWSSPLGFMNTEAFF.

The chain is built from TRBV19 and TRBJ1-2, with D perhaps TRBD1 (5 bases). The CDR3 consists of 14 residues. Between the trimmed V and J ends, which lost 5 bases and 0 bases, there was a span of 10 bases. The germline gives CDR1 LNHDA, CDR2 SQIVND (reference sequence). In nucleotides, the CDR3 is TGTGCCAGTAGTGGGATGACAGCTAACTATGGCTACACCTTC. It specifies CASSGMTANYGYTF.

CDR3 residues: CASSSFDTNTEAFF. Here the CDR3 DNA reads TGTGCCAGCAGTTCGTTCGACACAAACACTGAAGCTTTCTTT. V and J are TRBV27 and TRBJ1-1; D not certain. This CDR3 comprises 14 residues. Germline V gives CDR1 MNHEY, CDR2 SMNVEV (reference sequence). V lost 4 bases, J lost 2 bases, and 11 bases lay in between.

This clone was found a few times. This chain connects TRBV5-1 to TRBJ1-4; no reliable D call. V shed 0 bases and J shed 4 bases, with 10 bases lying between them. Germline V gene data show CDR1 as SGHRS and CDR2 as YFSETQ. The CDR3 has 15 residues. The CDR3 here is CASSLGGGGNEKLFF. The DNA of the CDR3 is TGCGCCAGCAGCTTGGGGGGTGGAGGTAATGAAAAACTGTTTTTT. Full variable domain (missing parts from reference TRBV5-1 and TRBJ1-4): KAGVTQTPRYLIKTRGQQVTLSCSPISGHRSVSWYQQTPGQGLQFLFEYFSETQRNKGNFPGRFSGRQFSNSRSEMNVSTLELGDSALYLCASSLGGGGNEKLFFGSGTQLSVL.

The V call is TRBV16, the J call TRBJ2-1, with 11 bases identical to TRBD2. CDR1 and CDR2 from the germline V gene are KGHSY and FQNENV. This CDR3 is 16 amino acids long. V was pared by 3 bases and J by 5 bases, with 6 bases of the junction left unmatched. In DNA, the CDR3 is TGTGCCAGCAGCCAGCCGGGACTAGCGGTCCACAATGAGCAGTTCTTC. Encoded protein: CASSQPGLAVHNEQFF.

The rearrangement uses TRBV5-1 and TRBJ1-2; 8 bases are shared with TRBD1. The length of the CDR3 is 13 residues. With V trimmed by 3 bases and J by 8 bases, 6 bases remained unmatched. Germline loops: CDR1 SGHRS, CDR2 YFSETQ. CDR3 residues: CASSSDRVGGYTF. The CDR3 DNA sequence: TGCGCCAGCAGCTCGGACAGGGTAGGAGGCTACACCTTC.

The V gene is TRBV14, the J gene TRBJ1-1; D not resolved. Germline V gives CDR1 SGHDN, CDR2 FVKESK. The CDR3 spans 14 residues. V was trimmed by 2 bases and J by 0 bases, leaving 7 bases between them. The CDR3 sequence is CASSQLFMNTEAFF. The CDR3 DNA is TGTGCCAGCAGCCAATTGTTTATGAACACTGAAGCTTTCTTT.

The J gene is TRBJ2-1, the V gene TRBV7-6, with no clear D. This CDR3 comprises 16 residues. CDR1 and CDR2 from the germline V gene are SGHVS and FNYEAQ. V lost 0 bases and J lost 3, with 12 bases in between. This CDR3 reads CASSLAGRQSYNEQFF. Here the CDR3 DNA reads TGTGCCAGCAGCTTAGCGGGCAGACAAAGCTACAATGAGCAGTTCTTC.

This chain connects TRBV3-1 (or the pseudogene TRBV3-2) to TRBJ2-5; 10 nucleotides agree with TRBD2. V shed 6 bases and J 7 bases; nucleotides not matched to a gene: 11. The CDR3 covers 15 residues. Germline lookup yields CDR1 LGHDT and CDR2 YNNKEL (reference sequence). The CDR3 bases are TGTGCCAGCAGGCACCCGGAGCGGGAGGGGGGGACCCAGTACTTC. It yields the protein CASRHPEREGGTQYF.

This sequence joins TRBV7-9 and TRBJ2-5; tentatively, D is TRBD2 (6 bases). The germline V and J ends were trimmed by 5 bases and 3 bases, with 13 bases remaining between them. There are 14 residues in the CDR3. Germline-derived CDR1 and CDR2 are SEHNR and FQNEAQ (reference sequence). The CDR3 sequence is CASSLGTPEETQYF. The DNA for the CDR3 is TGTGCCAGCAGCCTCGGGACTCCTGAAGAGACCCAGTACTTC.

This clone appeared a single time. This chain uses TRBV28 with TRBJ1-3; 9 positions agree with TRBD1. The length of the CDR3 is 17 residues. V lost 6 bases to trimming and J lost 0 bases; unmatched junction nucleotides: 9. Looked up from germline, CDR1 is MDHEN and CDR2 is SYDVKM. In nucleotides, the CDR3 is TGTGCCAGCAGCTCCCCGGGACAGGGAGACTCTGGAAACACCATATATTTT. Encoded protein: CASSSPGQGDSGNTIYF.

This clone was seen a few times. This chain links TRBV2 with TRBJ1-4; D gene ambiguous. CDR3 length: 14 amino acids. The V gene's germline CDR1 is SNHLY and CDR2 FYNNEI. The V end was cut by 4 bases, the J end by 5 bases, with 11 bases between. The chain's CDR3 is CASSASMGNEKLFF. The CDR3 nucleotides read TGTGCCAGCAGTGCATCCATGGGCAATGAAAAACTGTTTTTT.

This rearrangement joins TRBV7-8 to TRBJ2-5; TRBD2 is a possible D gene (5 bases). V was clipped by 2 bases and J by 2 bases, with 9 bases between them. The germline CDR1 and CDR2 sequences are SGHVS and FQNEAQ. The length of the CDR3 is 14 residues. The CDR3 bases are TGTGCCAGCAGCTTAATGCCGGGACAAGAGACCCAGTACTTC. The encoded protein is CASSLMPGQETQYF.

This clone was counted ten times or more. CDR3 sequence (DNA): TGTGCCAGCAGCGTAGGGGCTAGCGGGAGCTACGAGCAGTACTTC. The encoded protein is CASSVGASGSYEQYF. The V call is TRBV9, the J call TRBJ2-7; the match to TRBD2 covers 10 bases. The CDR3 length is 15 residues. From germline, CDR1 is SGDLS and CDR2 YYNGEE. The V segment lost 0 bases and the J segment 3 bases; nucleotides outside the gene matches: 3.

The J gene is TRBJ1-1, the V gene TRBV19; 7 bases line up with TRBD1. The germline gives CDR1 LNHDA, CDR2 SQIVND (reference sequence). The CDR3 contains 16 residues. J gave up 2 bases and V 4 bases, and 10 bases lay outside the gene matches. CDR3 protein: CASSTFRQGGNTEAFF. The DNA for the CDR3 is TGTGCCAGTAGTACCTTCCGACAGGGAGGTAACACTGAAGCTTTCTTT.

This clone was seen once. The V and J genes are TRBV28 and TRBJ1-2, with TRBD1 as a possible D gene (5 bases). Germline V lookup: CDR1 MDHEN, CDR2 SYDVKM. The CDR3 contains 15 residues. Deletions cut 2 bases from V and 1 base from J, with 11 bases between. DNA of the CDR3: TGTGCCAGCAGTTTACGCGACAGAAGTAACTATGGCTACACCTTC. This translates into CASSLRDRSNYGYTF.